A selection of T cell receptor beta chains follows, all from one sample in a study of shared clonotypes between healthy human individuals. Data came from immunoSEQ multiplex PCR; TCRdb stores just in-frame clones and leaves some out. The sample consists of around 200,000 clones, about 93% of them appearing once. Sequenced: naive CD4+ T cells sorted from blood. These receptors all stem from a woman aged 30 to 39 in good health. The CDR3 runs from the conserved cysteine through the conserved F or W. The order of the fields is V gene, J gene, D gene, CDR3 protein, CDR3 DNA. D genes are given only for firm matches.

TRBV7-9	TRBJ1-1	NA	CASSLRQDTTGEAFF	TGTGCCAGCAGCTTACGTCAAGATACGACAGGCGAAGCTTTCTTT
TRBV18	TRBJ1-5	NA	CASSSGTARAGQPQHF	TGTGCCAGCTCATCGGGGACGGCCAGGGCGGGTCAGCCCCAGCATTTT
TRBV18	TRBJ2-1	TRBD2	CASSPRTSVPGQFF	TGTGCCAGCTCACCGAGGACTAGCGTCCCAGGGCAGTTCTTC
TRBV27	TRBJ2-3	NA	CASSLSGEFGTDTQYF	TGTGCCAGCAGTTTATCAGGGGAGTTTGGCACAGATACGCAGTATTTT
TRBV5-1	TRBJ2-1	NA	CASSLTGSFGEQFF	TGCGCCAGCAGCTTGACAGGGAGTTTCGGTGAGCAGTTCTTC
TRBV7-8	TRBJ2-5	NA	CASSPGRRPGEETQYF	TGTGCCAGCAGCCCCGGGAGGCGGCCAGGGGAAGAGACCCAGTACTTC
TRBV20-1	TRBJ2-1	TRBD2	CSAILLAGEFF	TGCAGTGCTATCCTCCTAGCGGGAGAGTTCTTC
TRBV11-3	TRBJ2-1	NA	CASSFGVTEGNEQFF	TGTGCCAGCAGCTTTGGGGTGACGGAAGGCAATGAGCAGTTCTTC
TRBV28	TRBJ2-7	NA	CASSSPHSSRGWGEQYF	TGTGCCAGCAGTTCACCCCACTCGTCTCGCGGATGGGGCGAGCAGTACTTC
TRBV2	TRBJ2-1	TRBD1	CASSEPGQGYNEQFF	TGTGCCAGCAGTGAACCGGGACAGGGCTACAATGAGCAGTTCTTC
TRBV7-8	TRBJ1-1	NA	CASSPTTGMNTEAFF	TGTGCCAGCAGCCCGACGACAGGAATGAACACTGAAGCTTTCTTT
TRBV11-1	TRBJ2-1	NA	CASSFRGGNDNEQFF	TGTGCCAGCAGCTTCAGGGGTGGGAACGACAATGAGCAGTTCTTC